The present T cell receptor (beta chain) was sequenced within a study of blood T cells in healthy people across ages. Study outcomes and limitations: Diversity figures derived from one million T cells were judged to underestimate the true value.

With 5 bases removed from V and 0 bases from J, the gap between germline ends came to 11 bases. CDR1 MDHEN and CDR2 SYDVKM come from the germline V gene. The CDR3 length is 16 residues. Notes on this clonotype: Its antigen remains unknown.

Through a sample-barcoded 5' primer and a J-beta primer mix, a second PCR was run for roughly 6 to 11 cycles. A template-switch adaptor that had 12 random nucleotides put a tag on each cDNA molecule. The yield of each sample was at least 2.5 million CDR3-containing paired-end reads. TCRdb re-called the 5' RACE reads through MiXCR, storing one row per CDR3 protein. The sample yields some 290,000 distinct CDR3 sequences, roughly a quarter seen once. Extracted total RNA amounted to at least 5.5 micrograms for each sample. The material sequenced was blood. The clonotype was recovered from a woman between 65 and 79 years old in good health. V gene TRBV28 combines with J gene TRBJ1-6; D uncertain. The CDR3 spells CASSALGSSYNSPLHF. The CDR3 DNA follows: TGTGCCAGCAGTGCTCTAGGGAGCTCCTATAATTCACCCCTCCACTTT.